This is a list of T cell receptor beta chains from one sample in a study of T-cell memory formation after mild COVID-19. Each CDR3 protein is one row after TCRdb ran MiXCR on the 5' RACE reads. The sample records 57,000 or so distinct CDR3 sequences, around 10% being singletons. The sequencing input was PBMCs or a T cell subset sorted from them (not recorded which). The receptors shown here come from a man aged 18 to 29 who had mild COVID-19 (a few samples of this study predate the infection). Cell type and time point are not known. Both conserved end residues are trimmed from each CDR3.

>TRBV10-3
AISEPERGGYNEQF
>TRBV27
ASSLSQGAGEDTQY
>TRBV12-3/TRBV12-4
ASSLVQGNEQF
>TRBV28
ASSSQGRGRNQPQH
>TRBV20-1
SARPGQGYNQPQH
>TRBV12-3/TRBV12-4
ASRVTGGEPQH
>TRBV20-1
SAKTRDNIPKWCF
>TRBV20-1
SAASSGSYEQY
>TRBV7-9
ASSFSGIRYT
>TRBV7-2
ASSSGQAGNTGELF
>TRBV20-1
SASPVERGLNEQF
>TRBV18
ASSTRATGGYEQY
>TRBV10-3
AAGDTEAF
>TRBV29-1
SVTGQGPGTDTQY
>TRBV7-2
ASSYGKAGGRSYNEQF
>TRBV5-1
ASSLEWNTEAF